This TCR beta chain comes out of a study of blood T cell repertoires in COVID-19. Study in general: Acute and convalescent COVID-19 samples came from the United States, Italy and Spain. The cDNA or gDNA used as material had been derived from T cells, B-cell-depleted T cells, or PBMCs.

V lost 5 bases and J lost 0; bases outside the gene matches: 7. Germline assignment: CDR1 SGHVS and CDR2 FQNEAQ. The CDR3 consists of 15 residues. The authors' processing: How many nucleated cells were present was estimated from reference gene primer amplification. Clones were read by immunoSEQ multiplex PCR, and TCRdb kept only the in-frame ones, dropping some. For V, J and clone size, that table is used; D and trimming come from the DNA. Of some 300,000 clones listed, roughly 90% were seen once; the top ten hold around 13%. Seattle cases were enrolled at active infection and followed longitudinally.

The gene calls are TRBV7-8 and TRBJ2-7; 7 bases align to TRBD2. The sequencing input was peripheral blood. This TCR derives from a woman in her 70s with COVID-19, enrolled during active disease. The CDR3 DNA reads TGTGCCAGCAGCGCCGCGGGAGCGAGCTCCTACGAGCAGTACTTC. Its translation: CASSAAGASSYEQYF.